A selection of T cell receptor beta chains follows, all from one sample in a study of CD8 T cells in ankylosing spondylitis. One entry per CDR3 protein results from TCRdb running MiXCR on the 5' RACE reads. This repertoire shows over 110,000 distinct CDR3 sequences, approximately 8.4% found once; its top ten account for 6% to 8%. The sequenced sample consisted of synovial fluid, either unsorted or a sorted T cell fraction (not recorded which). The source is a male donor with ankylosing spondylitis. Both conserved end residues are part of each CDR3. A D gene is named only where the DNA matches it firmly. The listing skips clone size in some rows; elsewhere it reads once, few, many or a size class.

J | V | D | size | CDR3 | DNA
TRBJ2-5 | TRBV4-1 | . | many | CASSQDLQPSQETQYF | TGCGCCAGCAGCCAAGATCTCCAACCTAGCCAAGAGACCCAGTACTTC
TRBJ2-5 | TRBV11-2 | . | many | CASSLDLGDTLTQYF | TGTGCCAGCAGCTTAGATCTTGGGGACACCTTGACCCAGTACTTC
TRBJ2-1 | TRBV20-1 | TRBD2 | . | CSASLALNEQFF | TGCAGTGCTTCACTAGCGTTGAATGAGCAGTTCTTC
TRBJ1-2 | TRBV25-1 | . | many | CASSELGQRALNYGYTF | TGTGCCAGCAGTGAATTAGGGCAGCGGGCGTTAAACTATGGCTACACCTTC
TRBJ1-2 | TRBV7-2 | TRBD1 | few | CASSADRVGGYTF | TGTGCCAGCAGCGCTGACAGGGTGGGGGGCTACACCTTC
TRBJ2-1 | TRBV2 | . | many | CASSERPPGQFF | TGTGCCAGCAGTGAGAGGCCCCCAGGGCAGTTCTTC
TRBJ2-7 | TRBV24-1 | . | many | CATSSSSGGFSYEQYF | TGTGCCACCAGTTCCTCATCGGGGGGCTTTTCCTACGAGCAGTACTTC
TRBJ2-5 | TRBV7-2 | . | . | CASSTGETQYF | TGTGCCAGCTCGACGGGCGAGACCCAGTACTTC
TRBJ2-1 | TRBV27 | TRBD2 | few | CASSSPSGGYNEQFF | TGTGCCAGCAGTTCCCCTAGCGGGGGGTACAATGAGCAGTTCTTC
TRBJ1-2 | TRBV29-1 | . | many | CSAGARNYGYTF | TGCAGCGCCGGAGCCCGGAACTATGGCTACACCTTC
TRBJ2-1 | TRBV10-3 | . | . | CAISKQGDEQFF | TGTGCCATCAGTAAACAGGGCGATGAGCAGTTCTTC
TRBJ1-3 | TRBV11-2 | . | few | CASSRAGLIGNTIYF | TGTGCCAGCAGCCGAGCGGGGTTAATCGGAAACACCATATATTTT
TRBJ1-4 | TRBV27 | . | . | CASSVDRFNEKLFF | TGTGCCAGCAGTGTCGACAGGTTTAATGAAAAACTGTTTTTT
TRBJ2-5 | TRBV13 | . | . | CASSSPPGGTQYF | TGTGCCAGCAGCTCTCCGCCCGGGGGGACCCAGTACTTC
TRBJ2-7 | TRBV24-1 | . | many | CATSDSGTGNPYEQYF | TGTGCCACCAGTGATTCAGGAACAGGGAACCCCTACGAGCAGTACTTC
TRBJ1-1 | TRBV6-5 | . | . | CASSYSDPQSEAFF | TGTGCCAGCAGTTACTCGGACCCGCAATCAGAAGCTTTCTTT
TRBJ1-5 | TRBV20-1 | . | . | CSAREGGNQPQHF | TGCAGTGCTAGAGAAGGTGGCAATCAGCCCCAGCATTTT
TRBJ2-7 | TRBV5-1 | . | medium-sized | CASREEETFHEQYF | TGCGCCAGCAGGGAAGAAGAGACCTTCCACGAGCAGTACTTC
TRBJ2-7 | TRBV27 | TRBD1 | many | CASRSKWDSFYEQYF | TGTGCCAGCAGATCTAAGTGGGACAGCTTCTACGAGCAGTACTTC
TRBJ2-1 | TRBV10-3 | . | many | CAIRGGRDNEQFF | TGTGCCATCAGAGGGGGAAGGGACAATGAGCAGTTCTTC
TRBJ2-7 | TRBV19 | . | few | CATADRDEQYF | TGTGCCACAGCGGATCGCGACGAGCAGTACTTC
TRBJ2-7 | TRBV20-1 | . | . | CSALGLASYEQYF | TGCAGTGCCTTAGGGCTAGCTTCCTACGAGCAGTACTTC
TRBJ2-7 | TRBV6-1 | . | many | CASRRGPTYEQYF | TGTGCCAGCAGGCGGGGGCCTACCTACGAGCAGTACTTC
TRBJ1-4 | TRBV12-3/TRBV12-4 | TRBD1 | many | CASSSRQGHNEKLFF | TGTGCCAGCAGTTCGCGACAGGGACATAATGAAAAACTGTTTTTT
TRBJ1-1 | TRBV28 | . | many | CASVTGTYTEAFF | TGTGCCAGTGTCACAGGGACTTACACTGAAGCTTTCTTT
TRBJ1-2 | TRBV11-2 | TRBD1 | many | CASSSPDRTGASNYGYTF | TGTGCCAGCAGCTCCCCAGACCGGACAGGCGCCTCTAACTATGGCTACACCTTC
TRBJ2-3 | TRBV5-5 | . | . | CATRLGAGTDTQYF | TGTGCCACCCGTTTAGGGGCGGGCACAGATACGCAGTATTTT
TRBJ2-5 | TRBV10-3 | TRBD1 | few | CAISDSGQGWETQYF | TGTGCCATCAGTGACTCGGGACAGGGGTGGGAGACCCAGTACTTC
TRBJ2-7 | TRBV5-5 | . | many | CASSLRQSSYEQYF | TGTGCCAGCAGCCTCAGACAGAGTTCCTACGAGCAGTACTTC
TRBJ2-4 | TRBV20-1 | . | many | CSARDQGSRRAKNIQYF | TGCAGTGCTAGAGATCAGGGTTCTAGGAGGGCCAAAAACATTCAGTACTTC
TRBJ1-1 | TRBV28 | . | few | CAVKAGRAFF | TGTGCCGTTAAGGCGGGAAGAGCTTTCTTT
TRBJ1-1 | TRBV7-2 | TRBD1 | few | CASSYNRGRGTEAFF | TGTGCCAGCAGCTATAACAGGGGGCGAGGCACTGAAGCTTTCTTT
TRBJ2-5 | TRBV2 | . | . | CASSEQIQETQYF | TGTGCCAGCAGTGAACAGATCCAAGAGACCCAGTACTTC
TRBJ1-1 | TRBV20-1 | . | . | CSASRRFGSEAFF | TGCAGTGCCTCCCGGAGGTTCGGGTCTGAAGCTTTCTTT
TRBJ2-1 | TRBV29-1 | TRBD2 | many | CSAGTSGYNEQFF | TGCAGCGCCGGGACTAGCGGCTACAATGAGCAGTTCTTC
TRBJ2-6 | TRBV5-6 | . | few | CASSFPTAGANVLTF | TGTGCCAGCAGCTTCCCGACAGCTGGGGCCAACGTCCTGACTTTC
TRBJ2-3 | TRBV5-6 | TRBD1 | many | CASSFTVTGWGPDTQYF | TGTGCCAGCAGCTTTACCGTGACAGGGTGGGGTCCAGATACGCAGTATTTT
TRBJ2-2 | TRBV4-2 | TRBD1 | many | CASSRSGGQGNTGELFF | TGTGCCAGCAGCCGCTCCGGGGGACAGGGAAACACCGGGGAGCTGTTTTTT
TRBJ2-7 | TRBV20-1 | . | . | CSALYGRSSYEQYF | TGCAGTGCTTTATACGGACGGAGCTCCTACGAGCAGTACTTC